This T cell receptor beta chain appears in the sequencing data of a study of blood T cells in healthy people across ages. Note on this clonotype: Antigen specificity is unknown.

Isolated per sample were at least 6.5 million PBMCs. Findings of the study overall: Expanded clonotype changes were possibly confounded by unknown donor CMV status. Estimated diversity that came from one million T cells was considered an underestimate.

A second PCR, run for roughly 7 to 12 cycles, used a sample-barcoded 5' primer plus a J-beta primer mix. Each TCR beta cDNA got a 12-nucleotide random molecular identifier. TCRdb independently ran MiXCR on the 5' RACE reads; one entry per CDR3 protein. This sample has around 990,000 distinct CDR3 sequences; more than 30% occur once, and the top ten carry 13%. The clonotype originates from a man between 18 and 29 years old in good health. The sequencing input was blood.

The CDR3 DNA reads TGTGCCAGCAGTTCCCCGAGGGGTGGGCAGGGGAAGGAGCAACTGTTTTTT. Translation: CASSSPRGGQGKEQLFF. This chain links TRBV28 with TRBJ1-4, with a tentative D call TRBD1 (6 bases). Trimming removed 4 bases at V and 12 bases at J, with 27 bases between. Per the germline V gene, CDR1 is MDHEN and CDR2 is SYDVKM. The CDR3 consists of 17 residues.